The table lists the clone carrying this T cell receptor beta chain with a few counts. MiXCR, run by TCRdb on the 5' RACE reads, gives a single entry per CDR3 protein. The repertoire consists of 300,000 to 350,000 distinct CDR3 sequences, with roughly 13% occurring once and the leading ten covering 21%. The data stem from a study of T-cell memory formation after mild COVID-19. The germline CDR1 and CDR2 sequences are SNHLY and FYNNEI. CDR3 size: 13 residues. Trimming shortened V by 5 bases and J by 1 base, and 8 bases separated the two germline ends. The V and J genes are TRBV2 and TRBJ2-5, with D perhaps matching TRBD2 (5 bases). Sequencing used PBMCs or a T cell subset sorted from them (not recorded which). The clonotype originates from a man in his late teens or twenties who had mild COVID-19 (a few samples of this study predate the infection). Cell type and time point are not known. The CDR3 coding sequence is TGTGCCAGCAGTACTAGGGCCCAAGAGACCCAGTACTTC. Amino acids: CASSTRAQETQYF.